The next 26 T cell receptor beta chains were all read from a single sample in a study of T cell responses to AZD1222 COVID-19 vaccine. Profiling relied on immunoSEQ multiplex PCR, and the TCRdb table lists in-frame clones only, not all of them. The sample records roughly 120,000 clones, around nine tenths being singletons. The sequencing here drew on peripheral blood, taken 28 days after the second AZD1222 dose. All receptors come from an adult who received the AZD1222 COVID-19 vaccine.

The chain couples TRBV12-5 to TRBJ1-2, with TRBD1 matching 10 bases. V shed 4 bases, J shed 8 bases, and the junction held 4 bases outside the gene matches. Looked up from germline, CDR1 is LGHNT and CDR2 is FRNRAP. The CDR3 length is 13 residues. CDR3 nucleotides: TGTGCTAGTGGTTCGACAGGGGGCTGGGGCTACACCTTC. This codes for CASGSTGGWGYTF.

This sequence joins TRBV6-6 and TRBJ2-3, with D uncertain. The germline V gene encodes CDR1 MNHNY and CDR2 SVGAGI (reference sequence). CDR3 length equals 11 residues. Trimming shortened V by 2 bases and J by 4 bases, and 1 base separated the two germline ends. CDR3 region: CASSYADTQYF. The CDR3 nucleotides read TGTGCCAGCAGTTACGCAGATACGCAGTATTTT.

The chain recombines TRBV12-3 or TRBV12-4 with TRBJ1-2, with unresolved D. V lost 6 bases to trimming and J lost 6 bases, with 8 bases between them. This CDR3 is 11 amino acids long. CDR3 sequence (DNA): TGTGCCAGCAGGGGATACAATGGCTACACCTTC. Encoded protein: CASRGYNGYTF.

The chain recombines TRBV6-5 with TRBJ1-2; the D is unclear. Germline CDR1 MNHEY, CDR2 SVGAGI. There are 15 residues in the CDR3. V was shortened by 6 bases and J by 8 bases, with 22 bases between the two germline ends. The CDR3 bases are TGTGCCAGCAGCCACGGACCGACTCCACAGCTCGGCTACACCTTC. Its translation is CASSHGPTPQLGYTF.

The chain carries TRBV13 and TRBJ1-6, with TRBD1 as a possible D gene (5 bases). The germline V and J ends were trimmed by 1 base and 6 bases, with 7 bases remaining between them. CDR1 is PRHDT and CDR2 is FYEKMQ in the germline V gene (reference sequence). The CDR3 is 14 amino acids. The CDR3 sequence: CASSLAGTNSPLHF. CDR3 nucleotides: TGTGCCAGCAGCTTAGCAGGGACTAATTCACCCCTCCACTTT.

This chain joins TRBV11-3 and TRBJ1-6, with a tentative D call TRBD1 (5 bases). CDR1 is SGHNT and CDR2 is YENEEA in the germline V gene. Trimming removed 1 base from V and 10 bases from J, with 11 bases in between. This CDR3 has 14 residues. The CDR3 protein is CASSLGQGDSPLHF. The CDR3 bases are TGTGCCAGCAGCTTAGGTCAGGGTGACTCACCCCTCCACTTT.

This clone has only a few counts. The V and J genes are TRBV7-2 and TRBJ2-7; no reliable D call. The V end was cut by 5 bases, the J end by 4 bases, with 12 bases between. CDR3 length equals 13 residues. In germline, CDR1 is SGHTA, CDR2 FQGNSA. The CDR3 here is CASSATFGYEQYF. CDR3 sequence (DNA): TGTGCCAGCAGCGCGACCTTTGGGTACGAGCAGTACTTC.

Concerning this clone itself: Given the absence of the conserved phenylalanine or tryptophan at the CDR3 end, a read error is likely. The DNA is left out, because the CDR3 cannot be placed on it with certainty; the CDR3 is given as TCRdb lists it. V gene TRBV10-1 combines with J gene TRBJ1-4; TRBD1, the D gene given by the table, was not confirmed from the DNA. The CDR3 sequence runs 14 residues, both termini included. CDR1 is WNHNN and CDR2 is SYGVQD in the germline V gene (reference sequence). CDR3 sequence reads: CASSEGERDRGLCD.

The V gene is TRBV6-5, the J gene TRBJ1-2, with 7 bases fitting TRBD1. Trimming took 10 bases from V and 7 from J; bases not matched to a gene: 12. CDR1 and CDR2 (germline): MNHEY, SVGAGI. CDR3 size: 13 residues. This CDR3 reads CATRPGQLAGYTF. Here the CDR3 DNA reads TGTGCCACCAGGCCGGGACAGTTGGCTGGCTACACCTTC.

The genes are TRBV12-5 and TRBJ2-1, with D perhaps matching TRBD2 (6 bases). Germline V gene lookup returns CDR1 LGHNT and CDR2 FRNRAP. The CDR3 totals 15 residues. Trimming left V 6 bases short and J 9 bases short, with 21 bases between. CDR3 loop: CASGSPGLPGGEQFF. The DNA of the CDR3 is TGTGCTAGTGGCTCACCGGGACTGCCTGGGGGTGAGCAGTTCTTC.

The V and J genes are TRBV6-6 and TRBJ1-4; no reliable D call. V lost 6 bases and J 11 bases, leaving 19 bases between the germline ends. The CDR3 loop spans 14 amino acids. Germline lookup yields CDR1 MNHNY and CDR2 SVGAGI (reference sequence). Here the CDR3 reads CASRDGEGKRKLFF. For the CDR3, the DNA is TGTGCCAGCAGGGATGGGGAAGGGAAGCGCAAACTGTTTTTT.

This clone has a handful of counts. Its ends do not fully match the called genes, so a read error is possible. The rearrangement joins TRBV18 to TRBJ2-3; 7 nucleotides align to TRBD1. Germline V gene data show CDR1 as KGHSH and CDR2 as LQKENI. The CDR3 spans 14 residues. The CDR3: CASSPQGREDTQYF. In nucleotides, the CDR3 is TGTGCCAGCTCTCCACAGGGGAGAGAAGATACGCAGTATTTT.

The chain recombines TRBV5-1 with TRBJ2-5; the D gene is possibly TRBD2 (5 bases). Trimming cost V 4 bases and J 5 bases, with 15 bases left between them. The V gene's germline CDR1 is SGHRS and CDR2 YFSETQ. This CDR3 is 14 amino acids long. CDR3 in DNA: TGCGCCAGCAGCCCCGACCCAACTAGTGAGACCCAGTACTTC. Its protein is CASSPDPTSETQYF.

The rearrangement uses TRBV29-1 and TRBJ1-1; TRBD1 is a possible D gene (6 bases). CDR1 is SQVTM and CDR2 is ANQGSEA in the germline V gene. The CDR3 is 14 amino acids. Trimming pared 7 bases from V and 2 bases from J, leaving 17 bases between. In DNA form, the CDR3 reads TGCAGCGCGACAGGTTGGTTACCCAACACTGAAGCTTTCTTT. Translated: CSATGWLPNTEAFF.

DNA for the CDR3: TGTGCCAGCAGTGAAGCCCGACGGTCCTACGAGCAGTACTTC. Translation gives CASSEARRSYEQYF. The chain uses TRBV6-1 and TRBJ2-7, with no clear D. Germline V CDR1 and CDR2: MNHNS, SASEGT. This CDR3 is 14 amino acids long. Trimming took off 0 bases at V and 1 base at J, with 7 bases between the two ends.

This clone was seen only once. The chain links TRBV4-3 to TRBJ2-1; D perhaps matches TRBD1 (6 bases). Trimming shortened V by 1 base and J by 8 bases, and 15 bases separated the two germline ends. This CDR3 region has 15 residues. Germline CDR1 reads LGHNA; CDR2 reads YSLEER. CDR3 protein: CASSQVVDRSDEQFF. The CDR3 bases are TGCGCCAGCAGCCAAGTCGTTGACAGGTCGGATGAGCAGTTCTTC.

This chain joins TRBV9 and TRBJ1-2, with D uncertain. Trimming stripped 0 bases from V and 6 bases from J, with 15 bases between. This CDR3 is built from 15 residues. CDR1 is SGDLS, CDR2 YYNGEE, per germline. The CDR3 coding sequence is TGTGCCAGCAGCGTAGTGGAGACATTGCGGCATGGCTACACCTTC. Its translation is CASSVVETLRHGYTF. The full variable domain, with the rest looked up from reference TRBV9 and TRBJ1-2, is DSGVTQTPKHLITATGQRVTLRCSPRSGDLSVYWYQQSLDQGLQFLIQYYNGEERAKGNILERFSAQQFPDLHSELNLSSLELGDSALYFCASSVVETLRHGYTFGSGTRLTVV.

As regards this clone: Other DNA sequences in the same sample also yield this CDR3. The rearrangement links TRBV4-1 to TRBJ2-7; 11 bases line up with TRBD1. The V gene end was trimmed by 4 bases and the J gene end by 3 bases; junction bases not matched to a gene: 8. The CDR3 extends over 16 amino acids. Germline V gene sequence: CDR1 MGHRA, CDR2 YSYEKL. CDR3 sequence (DNA): TGCGCCAGCAGCCGGGGAACCGGGACAGGGGGCTACGAGCAGTACTTC. This gives the protein CASSRGTGTGGYEQYF.

The chain combines TRBV6-4 with TRBJ2-7; the D gene is possibly TRBD2 (7 bases). This CDR3 is built from 17 residues. Trimming removed 3 bases at V and 0 bases at J, with 18 bases between. Germline V gene lookup returns CDR1 MRHNA and CDR2 SNTAGT. DNA of the CDR3: TGTGCCAGCAGTGAACGGGATTGGGGGGGCCCCTCCTACGAGCAGTACTTC. As protein: CASSERDWGGPSYEQYF.

The gene calls are TRBV6-2 or TRBV6-3 and TRBJ1-2; no clear D. Germline CDR1 MNHEY, CDR2 SVGEGT. Between the trimmed V and J ends, which lost 0 bases and 5 bases, there was a span of 4 bases. This CDR3 comprises 12 residues. The chain's CDR3 is CASSYSGYGYTF. CDR3 DNA: TGTGCCAGCAGTTACTCGGGGTATGGCTACACCTTC.

The genes are TRBV4-1 and TRBJ2-7; 9 bases are shared with TRBD1. V shed 2 bases, J shed 5 bases, and the junction held 4 bases outside the gene matches. This CDR3 region has 14 residues. Germline V gives CDR1 MGHRA, CDR2 YSYEKL. The CDR3 sequence is CASSQPGTGNEQYF. CDR3 coding DNA: TGCGCCAGCAGCCAACCCGGGACAGGGAACGAGCAGTACTTC.

Comments on this clone: The junction differs from germline at one of its ends, possibly a read error. The chain employs TRBV7-8 and TRBJ2-6; D ambiguous. This CDR3 has 20 amino acids. Germline V lookup: CDR1 SGHVS, CDR2 FQNEAQ. CDR3 amino acids: CASSLEGRGGGSLGVNVLTF. CDR3 nucleotide sequence: TGTGCCAGCAGCTTAGAAGGTAGAGGCGGCGGATCTCTTGGGGTCAACGTCCTGACTTTC.

The V call is TRBV11-1, the J call TRBJ2-7, with TRBD2 matching over 9 bases. The germline gives CDR1 SGHAT, CDR2 FQDESV (reference sequence). CDR3 length equals 15 residues. Trimming at V came to 3 bases and at J to 2 bases, leaving 5 bases not matched to a gene. The CDR3 loop reads CASSFGLAGAYEQYF. DNA for the CDR3: TGTGCCAGCAGCTTTGGATTAGCGGGAGCCTACGAGCAGTACTTC. Looking up the rest from reference TRBV11-1 and TRBJ2-7 gives the full variable domain: EAEVAQSPRYKITEKSQAVAFWCDPISGHATLYWYRQILGQGPELLVQFQDESVVDDSQLPKDRFSAERLKGVDSTLKIQPAELGDSAMYLCASSFGLAGAYEQYFGPGTRLTVT.

This clone was recorded once. V gene TRBV20-1 combines with J gene TRBJ2-3; 9 bases map to TRBD2. Trimming at V came to 3 bases and at J to 6 bases, leaving 7 bases not matched to a gene. This CDR3 region has 14 residues. Germline CDR1 reads DFQATT; CDR2 reads SNEGSKA (reference sequence). The CDR3 protein is CSASVSGRADTQYF. DNA for the CDR3: TGCAGTGCTAGTGTTAGCGGGAGAGCGGATACGCAGTATTTT.

The V and J genes are TRBV28 and TRBJ1-2, with D uncertain. This CDR3 spans 15 amino acids. V was pared by 3 bases and J by 4 bases, with 15 bases between. Germline CDR1 reads MDHEN; CDR2 reads SYDVKM. The CDR3 DNA reads TGTGCCAGCAGTTTCGGCCGGGCCCCGAGCTATGGCTACACCTTC. Translation gives CASSFGRAPSYGYTF.

This clone was observed a few times. The rearrangement joins TRBV19 to TRBJ1-5; TRBD1 might be the D (6 bases). The CDR3 loop spans 16 amino acids. Trimming left V 4 bases short and J 0 bases short, with 13 bases between. Germline V CDR1 and CDR2: LNHDA, SQIVND (reference sequence). As DNA, the CDR3 is TGTGCCAGTAGTAACAGGGCGGGATATAGCAATCAGCCCCAGCATTTT. Protein sequence: CASSNRAGYSNQPQHF.